Below, 11 T cell receptor beta chains from the same sample are listed, as sequenced in a study of T-cell reconstitution after alpha-beta-depleted transplantation in children. For TCRbeta, the library was prepared with unique molecular identifiers. TCRdb redid the calling of the PCR reads with MiXCR, one entry per CDR3 protein. This table has 15,000 to 20,000 distinct CDR3 sequences, around an eighth appearing once. Sequenced here: PBMCs, mostly from graft donor cells, sampled 180 days after TCRalphabeta/CD19-depleted stem cell transplant. These receptors all come from a boy less than two years old who had a stem cell transplant for Wiskott-Aldrich syndrome, so the T cells may come from the graft donor.

This clonotype was seen at least ten times. CDR3 amino acids: CATSRDTQPQHF. The DNA of the CDR3 is TGTGCCACCAGCAGAGATACTCAGCCCCAGCATTTT. The chain couples TRBV15 to TRBJ1-5; D is undetermined. The germline V gene encodes CDR1 LNHNV and CDR2 YYDKDF (reference sequence). There are 12 residues in the CDR3. Trimming removed 0 bases from V and 6 bases from J, with 3 bases in between. Full variable domain (outside the CDR3, taken from reference TRBV15 and TRBJ1-5): DAMVIQNPRYQVTQFGKPVTLSCSQTLNHNVMYWYQQKSSQAPKLLFHYYDKDFNNEADTPDNFQSRRPNTSFCFLDIRSPGLGDTAMYLCATSRDTQPQHFGDGTRLSIL.

The sample holds a few counts of this clonotype. The rearrangement links TRBV28 to TRBJ1-4; TRBD1 aligns across 7 bases. J was trimmed by 10 bases and V by 8 bases; bases with no gene match: 16. Germline values: CDR1 MDHEN, CDR2 SYDVKM. The CDR3 consists of 15 residues. The CDR3 region has the DNA TGTGCCAGCCGGGACACAGGGGCCACTTATCGAAAACTGTTTTTT. Translating gives CASRDTGATYRKLFF.

This clonotype showed up just a few times. The rearrangement joins TRBV6-1 to TRBJ2-1; 9 positions match TRBD2. CDR1 is MNHNS, CDR2 SASEGT, per germline. Trimming cost V 6 bases and J 10 bases; bases outside gene matches: 10. The length of the CDR3 is 14 residues. This CDR3 is CASRTGLAPTEQFF. CDR3 sequence (DNA): TGTGCCAGCAGGACGGGACTAGCTCCCACGGAGCAGTTCTTC.

This clonotype has a count of ten or more. The rearrangement uses TRBV5-1 and TRBJ2-2, with TRBD2 as a possible D gene (8 bases). Deletions cut 3 bases from V and 3 bases from J, with 24 bases between. CDR3 size: 19 residues. Germline CDR1 is SGHRS and CDR2 is YFSETQ. The CDR3 sequence is CASSSSKGAWREDTGELFF. The CDR3 coding sequence is TGCGCCAGCAGCTCGTCCAAGGGGGCCTGGCGGGAGGACACCGGGGAGCTGTTTTTT.

This clonotype was counted between two and nine times. V and J are TRBV5-8 and TRBJ1-2; D gene uncertain. The V gene lost 5 bases and the J gene lost 5 bases, with 10 bases spanning the gap. CDR3 length: 12 amino acids. Germline CDR1 SGHTS, CDR2 YDEGEE. This CDR3 is CASRGILYGYTF. DNA for the CDR3: TGTGCCAGCAGGGGTATCCTGTATGGCTACACCTTC.

This chain links TRBV6-5 with TRBJ2-5, with D perhaps matching TRBD1 (5 bases). The V end was cut by 0 bases, the J end by 2 bases, with 10 bases between. This CDR3 region has 15 residues. Germline values: CDR1 MNHEY, CDR2 SVGAGI. CDR3: CASSYSPQGQETQYF. CDR3 in DNA: TGTGCCAGCAGTTACTCTCCGCAGGGACAAGAGACCCAGTACTTC.

This clonotype has more than one count but fewer than ten. V gene TRBV28 combines with J gene TRBJ1-1; D unclear. This CDR3 is 13 amino acids long. Deletions cut 1 base from V and 5 bases from J, with 8 bases between. Germline V gene lookup returns CDR1 MDHEN and CDR2 SYDVKM. The chain's CDR3 is CASSLLLLTEAFF. CDR3 coding DNA: TGTGCCAGCAGTTTATTACTATTGACTGAAGCTTTCTTT.

This clonotype appeared a few times. This chain joins TRBV5-1 and TRBJ1-1; D possibly corresponds to TRBD1 (5 bases). CDR1 is SGHRS, CDR2 YFSETQ, per germline. Trimming shortened V by 1 base and J by 5 bases, and 12 bases separated the two germline ends. This CDR3 region has 14 residues. The CDR3 is CASSLWKGETEAFF. CDR3 DNA: TGCGCCAGCAGCTTGTGGAAAGGGGAAACTGAAGCTTTCTTT.

This clonotype was counted a few times. The chain couples TRBV14 to TRBJ2-7; TRBD2 is a possible D gene (5 bases). V lost 5 bases, J lost 3 bases, and 11 bases lay in between. CDR3 length: 13 residues. The germline CDR1 and CDR2 sequences are SGHDN and FVKESK. The CDR3 is CASSLDGVYEQYF. The CDR3 nucleotides read TGTGCCAGCAGCTTAGACGGGGTCTACGAGCAGTACTTC.

A word on this clonotype: Given a much more abundant clone one base away, this may be a read error. The chain is built from TRBV20-1 and TRBJ2-1; TRBD2 matches 12 bases. Germline CDR1 DFQATT, CDR2 SNEGSKA (reference sequence). The CDR3 has 17 residues. The CDR3 DNA sequence: TGCTGTGCTACGGGACTAGCGGGCATCCCTTCCTACAATGAGCAGTTCTTC. Its translation is CCATGLAGIPSYNEQFF.

This clonotype was observed a few times. The chain combines TRBV28 with TRBJ2-1; D gene unclear. CDR1 is MDHEN and CDR2 is SYDVKM in the germline V gene. The CDR3 is made up of 15 amino acids. V lost 5 bases to trimming and J lost 0 bases, with 11 bases between them. The CDR3 DNA is TGTGCCAGCAGTAAAGTCGGTAACTCCTACAATGAGCAGTTCTTC. Translating it yields CASSKVGNSYNEQFF.